A single sample is the source of the 22 T cell receptor beta chains below, sequenced in a study of blood T cell repertoires in COVID-19. TCRdb keeps only in-frame clones here, not all; method: immunoSEQ multiplex PCR. This sample yields some 64,000 clones, of which 79% are seen a single time; 6.3% belongs to the top ten. The sequenced sample was peripheral blood. All receptors come from a woman in her sixties with acute or convalescent COVID-19.

This clone was seen a single time. J is TRBJ1-3 and V is TRBV21-1; the table assigns TRBD1, which was not confirmed against the DNA. TRBV21-1 is a known pseudogene. CDR3 length: 19 amino acids. CDR3 amino acids: CASSKEGDRGLACGNTIYF. CDR3 DNA: TGTGCCAGCAGCAAAGAAGGGGACAGGGGGCTCGCATGTGGAAACACCATATATTTT.

CDR3 bases: TGTGCCAGCAGCCCTACTAGCGGGGGATCGAACACCGGGGAGCTGTTTTTT. Its translation: CASSPTSGGSNTGELFF. V usage is TRBV11-3 and J usage is TRBJ2-2, with TRBD2 matching 11 bases. CDR1 and CDR2 from the germline V gene are SGHNT and YENEEA. Unmatched junction bases numbered 5, after V lost 5 bases and J lost 0 bases. This CDR3 is 17 amino acids long.

The rearrangement links TRBV12-3 or TRBV12-4 to TRBJ1-5; weak D call: TRBD1 (5 bases). Trimming took 4 bases from V and 6 from J, leaving 7 bases between them. The CDR3 runs 12 residues. In nucleotides, the CDR3 is TGTGCCAGCAGTTGGACAAGTCAGCCCCAGCATTTT. Translation: CASSWTSQPQHF.

This chain connects TRBV7-3 to TRBJ2-2; TRBD2 matches 11 bases. Germline values: CDR1 SGHTA, CDR2 FQGTGA. Trimming removed 5 bases from V and 5 bases from J; junction bases left unmatched: 7. This CDR3 spans 16 amino acids. This CDR3 is CASSLAGGSRTGELFF. The CDR3 nucleotides read TGTGCCAGCAGCCTAGCGGGGGGCTCGAGGACCGGGGAGCTGTTTTTT.

This rearrangement joins TRBV7-3 to TRBJ2-7, with 8 bases aligning to TRBD2. Trimming took 4 bases from V and 3 from J; bases not matched to a gene: 2. CDR1 and CDR2 from the germline V gene are SGHTA and FQGTGA. The CDR3 is 13 residues long. Here the CDR3 DNA reads TGTGCCAGCAGCTCGAGCGGGGGCTACGAGCAGTACTTC. Translated: CASSSSGGYEQYF.

This clone turned up a few times. V usage is TRBV5-1 and J usage is TRBJ1-1; 7 bases line up with TRBD1. Germline V lookup: CDR1 SGHRS, CDR2 YFSETQ. This CDR3 spans 16 amino acids. Trimming at V came to 3 bases and at J to 0 bases, leaving 8 bases not matched to a gene. CDR3 residues: CASSSRTGPMNTEAFF. The CDR3 DNA follows: TGCGCCAGCAGCTCAAGGACAGGCCCCATGAACACTGAAGCTTTCTTT. The full variable domain, its missing parts supplied by reference TRBV5-1 and TRBJ1-1, is KAGVTQTPRYLIKTRGQQVTLSCSPISGHRSVSWYQQTPGQGLQFLFEYFSETQRNKGNFPGRFSGRQFSNSRSEMNVSTLELGDSALYLCASSSRTGPMNTEAFFGQGTRLTVV.

The chain couples TRBV6-5 to TRBJ2-7; a possible D gene is TRBD1 (5 bases). The CDR3 covers 16 residues. Germline CDR1 and CDR2: MNHEY and SVGAGI. Trimming pared 0 bases from V and 2 bases from J, leaving 14 bases between. For the CDR3, the DNA is TGTGCCAGCAGTTACTCCAGGGCAGGCGGCACCTACGAGCAGTACTTC. Protein sequence: CASSYSRAGGTYEQYF.

The chain links TRBV4-1 to TRBJ2-7, with TRBD1 identical over 8 bases. This CDR3 is built from 16 residues. J was trimmed by 3 bases and V by 3 bases; bases with no gene match: 10. From germline, CDR1 is MGHRA and CDR2 YSYEKL. DNA for the CDR3: TGCGCCAGCAGCCAGGGGGACCGGACAGGGAACTACGAGCAGTACTTC. Its protein is CASSQGDRTGNYEQYF.

The chain recombines TRBV7-2 with TRBJ2-7; TRBD1 aligns across 10 bases. The germline V gene has CDR1 SGHTA and CDR2 FQGNSA. The CDR3 contains 16 residues. Trimming cost V 2 bases and J 5 bases; bases outside gene matches: 9. This CDR3 reads CASSLRSGQGKNEQYF. Here the CDR3 DNA reads TGTGCCAGCAGCTTAAGGTCGGGACAGGGGAAGAACGAGCAGTACTTC.

The V and J genes are TRBV11-2 and TRBJ2-7, with 10 bases matching TRBD1. The ends lost 5 bases at V and 3 bases at J; junction bases unmatched: 10. In germline, CDR1 is SGHAT, CDR2 FQNNGV. The CDR3 sequence is 16 residues long. CDR3 sequence: CASSPIRRDRGYEQYF. As DNA, the CDR3 is TGTGCCAGCAGCCCCATCAGGAGGGACAGGGGCTACGAGCAGTACTTC.

The rearrangement uses TRBV5-5 and TRBJ2-2; D perhaps matches TRBD2 (6 bases). The V end was cut by 4 bases, the J end by 2 bases, with 18 bases between. The CDR3 is made up of 17 amino acids. Germline V gives CDR1 SGHKS, CDR2 YYEKEE (reference sequence). In nucleotides, the CDR3 is TGTGCCAGCAGCCCGGGTTGGGGGGAACCTAACACCGGGGAGCTGTTTTTT. Translating it yields CASSPGWGEPNTGELFF. The full variable domain, with the rest looked up from reference TRBV5-5 and TRBJ2-2, is DAGVTQSPTHLIKTRGQQVTLRCSPISGHKSVSWYQQVLGQGPQFIFQYYEKEERGRGNFPDRFSARQFPNYSSELNVNALLLGDSALYLCASSPGWGEPNTGELFFGEGSRLTVL.

This clone was detected only once. The chain links TRBV13 to TRBJ2-7; TRBD2 agrees at 10 bases. Per the germline V gene, CDR1 is PRHDT and CDR2 is FYEKMQ (reference sequence). The CDR3 runs to 18 residues. V shed 2 bases, J shed 0 bases, and the junction held 10 bases outside the gene matches. CDR3 in DNA: TGTGCCAGCAGCTTAATCGGAGCGGGGGGGCCATACTCCTACGAGCAGTACTTC. Translated, it gives CASSLIGAGGPYSYEQYF.

The table lists this clone with a count of one. V usage is TRBV6-6 and J usage is TRBJ2-7; 7 bases map to TRBD2. The CDR3 consists of 16 residues. V lost 0 bases and J lost 4; bases outside the gene matches: 9. Germline CDR1 MNHNY, CDR2 SVGAGI (reference sequence). The CDR3 loop reads CASSYSTSGRDYEQYF. The DNA of the CDR3 is TGTGCCAGCAGTTACTCGACTTCGGGGAGGGATTACGAGCAGTACTTC.

The CDR3 reads CASSPHRVVGYTF. CDR3 bases: TGTGCCAGCAGCCCCCACAGGGTTGTTGGCTACACCTTC. The chain recombines TRBV11-2 with TRBJ1-2; the D gene is possibly TRBD1 (6 bases). The CDR3 contains 13 residues. Germline V gene data show CDR1 as SGHAT and CDR2 as FQNNGV. V gave up 5 bases and J gave up 7 bases, with 14 bases separating them. Based on the CDR3 plus reference TRBV11-2 and TRBJ1-2, the full variable domain is EAGVAQSPRYKIIEKRQSVAFWCNPISGHATLYWYQQILGQGPKLLIQFQNNGVVDDSQLPKDRFSAERLKGVDSTLKIQPAKLEDSAVYLCASSPHRVVGYTFGSGTRLTVV.

The genes are TRBV11-1 and TRBJ2-3; 8 bases are shared with TRBD2. The CDR3 extends over 16 amino acids. V lost 5 bases, J lost 4 bases, and 11 bases stayed unmatched. From germline, CDR1 is SGHAT and CDR2 FQDESV (reference sequence). DNA for the CDR3: TGTGCCAGCAGCCCCGGGGTACTAGCGGTGTCAGATACGCAGTATTTT. This codes for CASSPGVLAVSDTQYF.

CDR3 sequence reads: CASSLNAGRGYEQYF. CDR3 bases: TGCGCCAGCAGCTTGAATGCTGGCCGGGGCTACGAGCAGTACTTC. The V gene is TRBV5-1, the J gene TRBJ2-7, with D possibly TRBD2 on 5 matching bases. Trimming pared 1 base from V and 3 bases from J, leaving 14 bases between. Germline CDR1 SGHRS, CDR2 YFSETQ. This CDR3 has 15 amino acids.

V usage is TRBV5-1 and J usage is TRBJ2-5; the match to TRBD2 covers 10 bases. The V gene end was trimmed by 3 bases and the J gene end by 4 bases; junction bases not matched to a gene: 6. CDR1 SGHRS and CDR2 YFSETQ come from the germline V gene. CDR3 length equals 15 residues. CDR3 residues: CASSSAGGPGETQYF. CDR3 DNA sequence: TGCGCCAGCAGCTCAGCGGGGGGGCCAGGAGAGACCCAGTACTTC.

The CDR3 is CASSLAAGEVRGKNIQYF. The CDR3 bases are TGTGCCAGCAGCTTAGCAGCGGGGGAAGTAAGAGGCAAAAACATTCAGTACTTC. The V and J genes are TRBV13 and TRBJ2-4; 8 bases fit TRBD2. Trimming took 1 base from V and 3 from J; bases not matched to a gene: 11. CDR1 is PRHDT, CDR2 FYEKMQ, per germline (reference sequence). This CDR3 has 18 residues.

The CDR3: CASSYAASSYNEQFF. The CDR3 nucleotides read TGTGCCAGCAGTTACGCTGCTAGCTCCTACAATGAGCAGTTCTTC. The V call is TRBV6-5, the J call TRBJ2-1; no firm D call. CDR3 length: 15 amino acids. V gave up 2 bases and J gave up 0 bases, with 8 bases separating them. CDR1 is MNHEY and CDR2 is SVGAGI in the germline V gene.

The chain recombines TRBV5-6 with TRBJ2-7; maybe TRBD2 (7 bases). Germline V gene sequence: CDR1 SGHDT, CDR2 YYEEEE. Deletions cut 3 bases from V and 0 bases from J, with 22 bases between. The CDR3 runs 18 residues. The CDR3 DNA reads as TGTGCCAGCAGCTGGCTAGGGGGACTATCAACGAGCTCCTACGAGCAGTACTTC. This gives the protein CASSWLGGLSTSSYEQYF.

The CDR3 here is CASSEQGMNTEAFF. As DNA, the CDR3 is TGTGCCAGCAGTGAACAGGGGATGAACACTGAAGCTTTCTTT. The chain joins TRBV6-4 to TRBJ1-1, with TRBD1 matching over 7 bases. Looked up from germline, CDR1 is MRHNA and CDR2 is SNTAGT. Unmatched junction bases numbered 1, after V lost 3 bases and J lost 0 bases. The CDR3 has 14 residues.

This chain uses TRBV19 with TRBJ2-7; D is perhaps TRBD2 (6 bases). Germline CDR1 is LNHDA and CDR2 is SQIVND (reference sequence). With 0 bases removed from V and 1 base from J, the gap between germline ends came to 10 bases. The CDR3 is made up of 15 amino acids. In DNA form, the CDR3 reads TGTGCCAGTAGTATAGAGACGGGGGATTCCTACGAGCAGTACTTC. Translating gives CASSIETGDSYEQYF.